Reported below is one TCR beta chain. Its antigen is unknown. Each of the sorted populations had a purity greater than 98%. The sample originates from a study of beta chain features in type 1 diabetes. Study-wide context: The patients were much like the healthy donors in age, gender and cell yields.

TCRB transcripts that were expressed got sequenced, as all of the isolated RNA had been reverse transcribed. The method was immunoSEQ multiplex PCR; TCRdb's version includes in-frame clones alone and lacks a portion of them. Altogether a few hundred thousand clones are present, around 28% being singletons, with the ten largest covering around 0.065%. V trimming: 3 bases; J trimming: 5 bases; junction bases outside the gene matches: 6. Looked up from germline, CDR1 is KGHSH and CDR2 is LQKENI. The CDR3 extends over 15 amino acids. Regarding the study as a whole: Shorter TCRB CDR3s, moderately but significantly so, marked every one of the four CD4+ subsets in Type 1 diabetes patients. In the patient group, naive, central memory and Treg TCRB repertoires seemed more alike than in the healthy donor group.

This receptor was taken from a man between 18 and 35 years old in good health. The sequenced sample consisted of naive CD4+ T cells from blood. The J gene is TRBJ2-5, the V gene TRBV18, with TRBD1 identical over 10 bases. The CDR3: CASSPGQGLSETQYF. The DNA of the CDR3 is TGTGCCAGCTCACCGGGACAGGGGTTGAGCGAGACCCAGTACTTC.